This T cell receptor beta chain was captured in a study of cytomegalovirus exposure and HLA in healthy donors. General study points: Earlier findings revealed that most TCR beta V segments proved productive either about 90% or about 30% of the time. Immune exposure data for these donors was limited to CMV serostatus. Reports credit the classifier with highly specific, highly sensitive diagnosis of cytomegalovirus status. The study recorded about 160 TCR beta chains that were cytomegalovirus-associated.

The PCR had 60 Vbeta and 13 Jbeta primers. TCRdb's copy holds only in-frame clones and misses some; the assay was immunoSEQ multiplex PCR. The data hold approximately 100,000 clones, with roughly three quarters observed a single time. CDR1 and CDR2 from the germline V gene are MNHEY and SVGAGI. There are 13 residues in the CDR3. The germline V and J ends were trimmed by 5 bases and 14 bases, with 21 bases remaining between them. A note on this clone: Its target is not known.

The source of this sequence is a female donor in good health and CMV-seropositive. The rearrangement uses TRBV6-5 and TRBJ1-2; a weak D match, TRBD1 (6 bases). Sample: PBMCs. The chain's CDR3 is CASSAGDTSWVTF. CDR3 in DNA: TGTGCCAGCAGTGCCGGGGACACCTCGTGGGTAACCTTC.